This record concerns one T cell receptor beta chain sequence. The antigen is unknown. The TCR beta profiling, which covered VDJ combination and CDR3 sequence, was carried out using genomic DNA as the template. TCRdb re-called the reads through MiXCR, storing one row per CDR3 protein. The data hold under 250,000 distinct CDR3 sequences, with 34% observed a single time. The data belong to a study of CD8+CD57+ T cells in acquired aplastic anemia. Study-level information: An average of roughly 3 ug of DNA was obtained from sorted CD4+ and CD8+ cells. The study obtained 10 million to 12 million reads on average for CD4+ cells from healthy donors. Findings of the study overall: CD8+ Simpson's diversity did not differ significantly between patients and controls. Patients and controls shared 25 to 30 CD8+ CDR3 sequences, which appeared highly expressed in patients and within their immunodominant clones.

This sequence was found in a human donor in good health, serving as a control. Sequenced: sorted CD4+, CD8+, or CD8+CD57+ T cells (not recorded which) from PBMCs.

The CDR3: CASSVTSGGAYNEQFF. CDR3 bases: TGTGCCAGCAGTGTGACTAGCGGAGGGGCCTACAATGAGCAGTTCTTC. This chain uses TRBV25-1 with TRBJ2-1, with TRBD2 identical over 9 bases. Trimming took 4 bases from V and 2 from J; bases not matched to a gene: 6. Per the germline V gene, CDR1 is MGHDK and CDR2 is SYGVNS. The CDR3 covers 16 residues.